This T cell receptor beta chain is drawn from a study of T cells in Graves' hyperthyroidism and ophthalmopathy (dated by TCRdb to 2018 to 2020). Background for the entire study: Peripheral blood was collected at initial diagnosis, before any treatment. TCR V-J signatures able to tell the groups apart were searched for in a discovery cohort of approximately 95 patients, of whom under 45 had Graves' ophthalmopathy and around 57 had stable Graves' hyperthyroidism. An independent validation cohort of fewer than 20 hyperthyroidism patients and 15 or so patients who later progressed to ophthalmopathy tested prospective prediction of ophthalmopathy. For training and testing, the 100 or so patients in the discovery cohort were randomly divided in a 7:3 ratio. In six Graves' hyperthyroidism patients, the study also compared T-cell repertoires from thyroid tissue with T-cell repertoires from blood. After blood sampling, hyperthyroidism patients were treated with methimazole at a starting dose of 30 mg daily, and ophthalmopathy patients were treated with high-dose intravenous methylprednisolone. According to the paper, TCR Vbeta CDR3 sequencing was carried out on 135 peripheral blood samples, which came from approximately 41 ophthalmopathy, fewer than 80 hyperthyroidism and approximately 17 progressor patients. What the research found in general, with its limitations: In validation, progression to ophthalmopathy was predicted by the model with around 70% sensitivity and around 76% specificity, a median of around 6.5 months before onset. A 13 V-J signature model separated ophthalmopathy from stable hyperthyroidism, with around 88% sensitivity and about 81% specificity in cross-validation and 80%/75% in testing. Blood samples also contained most of the expanded thyroid clonotypes (frequency above 0.001), which suggests that blood repertoires may reflect thyroid immune responses. No statistical method was used to fix the sample size in advance, and group allocation was not hidden from the investigators.

Hyperthyroidism patients were newly diagnosed, with disease duration under 2 months, and aged 18 to 65 years. Exclusion was applied to patients with uncontrolled infections, other autoimmune diseases, pregnancy or lactation. Diagnoses were established on the basis of clinical symptoms, serum thyroxine and TRAb, thyroid ultrasound, and orbital computed tomography. Blood from progressor patients was collected at the time of first diagnosis with hyperthyroidism, before any ophthalmopathy symptoms had appeared. Ficoll-Paque density gradient centrifugation was used to isolate PBMCs from under 11 ml of fresh peripheral blood. Progressor patients were initially diagnosed with Graves' hyperthyroidism and developed ophthalmopathy during follow-up. Total RNA was extracted with Trizol reagent, and quality was checked on an Agilent 2100 Bioanalyzer. V gives up 0 bases and J gives up 2 bases, and the segment between their germline ends measures 11 bases. CDR1 is given as MNHNS and CDR2 as SASEGT, both from the germline V gene. The CDR3 numbers 16 residues from cysteine through phenylalanine. CDR3 DNA only is kept here, 48 bases in frame from base 1.

The sample holds many counts of this clonotype. It has no known antigen specificity. Base-call qualities are not available, and no considerably larger clone is one nucleotide away. TCR beta CDR3 regions were amplified from RNA transcripts. The first round of RT-PCR for the TCR CDR3 was performed with the HTBI primer set and the Qiagen OneStep RT-PCR kit. The libraries were constructed in a second round of multiplex PCR and then size-selected and purified. Libraries were sequenced paired-end with 100 bp reads on an Illumina HiSeq2000. Per the authors' processing: SOAPnuke was used to process the raw data, with reads discarded if the reads contained adapters or uncalled bases, had a mean Phred below 15, or lacked an exact constant-primer or identifier match. COPE v1.2.5 was used to merge high-quality paired reads, and clonotypes were defined as unique nucleotide sequences. MiTCR v1.1 was used to align the clonotypes against IMGT TRBV, TRBD and TRBJ reference segments. Only V-J combinations with frequency above 0.0001, covering about 99% of repertoires, were analysed. A TCS score was defined as the ratio of F50 (clonal expansion) to E x V (chaos), with BLOSUM62-based TCRdist applied between CDR3 peptides within each V-J. Welch's t-statistics and random forest reduced fewer than 600 V-J features to 10 to 15, which were used in a naive Bayes classifier (R e1071). Through fastp at Q25 and MiXCR, TCRdb rebuilt clones from the public reads, retaining in-frame beta chains. Records with the same CDR3 protein are collapsed into one entry carrying the most frequent genes and DNA. The V and J calls come from TCRdb's annotation, not from the publication. For this sample there are more than 550,000 distinct CDR3 sequences; roughly 20% appear just once. The top ten clones comprise over 15% of the sample.

Sequenced material: blood. This TCR was recovered from a woman aged 50 to 65 with Graves' hyperthyroidism that later progressed to Graves' ophthalmopathy. Here the chain combines TRBV6-1 and TRBJ1-5; a tentative D match to TRBD1 spans 6 bases. The CDR3 protein: CASSEASSGGNQPQHF. The DNA sequence reads TGTGCCAGCAGTGAAGCTTCCTCAGGGGGCAATCAGCCCCAGCATTTT.